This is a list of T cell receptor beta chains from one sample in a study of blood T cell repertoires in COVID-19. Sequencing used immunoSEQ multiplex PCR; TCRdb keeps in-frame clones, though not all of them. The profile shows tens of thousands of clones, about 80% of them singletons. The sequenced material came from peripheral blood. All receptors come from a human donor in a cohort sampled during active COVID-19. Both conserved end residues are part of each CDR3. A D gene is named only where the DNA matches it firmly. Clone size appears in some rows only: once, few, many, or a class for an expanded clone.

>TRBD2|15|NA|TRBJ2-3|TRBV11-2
TGTGCCAGCAGCCCTTGGACTAGTTCCACAGATACGCAGTATTTT
CASSPWTSSTDTQYF
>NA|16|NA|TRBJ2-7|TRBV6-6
TGTGCCAGCAGTCCCCCCACAGCCCACCTCTCCTACGAGCAGTACTTC
CASSPPTAHLSYEQYF
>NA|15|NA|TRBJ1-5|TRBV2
TGTGCCAGCAGGTACAGGATGTATAGCAATCAGCCCCAGCATTTT
CASRYRMYSNQPQHF
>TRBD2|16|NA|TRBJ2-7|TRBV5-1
TGCGCCAGCAGCTTGGCGTCCCTAGCGGGAGCCTACGAGCAGTACTTC
CASSLASLAGAYEQYF
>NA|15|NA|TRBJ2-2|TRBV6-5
TGTGCCAGCAGTCCCAGGGCAAGGGACACCGGGGAGCTGTTTTTT
CASSPRARDTGELFF
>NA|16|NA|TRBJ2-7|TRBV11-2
TGTGCCAGCAGCGCCCTTGGGTCAGGGGTAATCGGCGAGCAGTACTTC
CASSALGSGVIGEQYF
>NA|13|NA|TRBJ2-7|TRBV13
TGTGCCAGCCAAAGAGGGAGCTCCTACGAGCAGTACTTC
CASQRGSSYEQYF
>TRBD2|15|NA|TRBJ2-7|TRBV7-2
TGTGCCAGCAGTCGGACTAGCGGGAGGGTCTACGAGCAGTACTTC
CASSRTSGRVYEQYF
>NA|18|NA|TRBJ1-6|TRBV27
TGTGCCAGCAGTTTCCTCCCCCCGGTCGACTCCTATAATTCACCCCTCCACTTT
CASSFLPPVDSYNSPLHF
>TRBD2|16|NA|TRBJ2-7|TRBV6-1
TGTGCCAGCAGTGCCAACTCAGGGACTAGCGTCTACGAGCAGTACTTC
CASSANSGTSVYEQYF
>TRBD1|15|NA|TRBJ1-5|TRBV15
TGTGCCACCAGGCATACAGGGGGTGTTAACCAGCCCCAGCATTTT
CATRHTGGVNQPQHF
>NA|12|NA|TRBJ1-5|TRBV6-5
TGTGCCAGCAGCAATCGCAATCAGCCCCAGCATTTT
CASSNRNQPQHF
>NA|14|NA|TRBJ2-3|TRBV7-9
TGTGCCAGCAGCTCCAGCGGGAGCACAGATACGCAGTATTTT
CASSSSGSTDTQYF
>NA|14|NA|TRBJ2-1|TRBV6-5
TGTGCCAGCAGTTTAGCGGCCGCCTACAATGAGCAGTTCTTC
CASSLAAAYNEQFF
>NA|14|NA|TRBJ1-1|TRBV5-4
TGTGCCAGCAGCCTAAAGGGGGGGAGTACTGAAGCTTTCTTT
CASSLKGGSTEAFF
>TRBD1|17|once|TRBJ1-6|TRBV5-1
TGCGCCAGCAGCCCTTGGACAGGGGGGAAAGGTAATTCACCCCTCCACTTT
CASSPWTGGKGNSPLHF
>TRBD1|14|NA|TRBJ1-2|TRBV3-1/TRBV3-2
TGTGCCAGCAGCACCCGTCAGACAGGGTATGGCTACACCTTC
CASSTRQTGYGYTF
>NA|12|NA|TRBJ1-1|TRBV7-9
TGTGCCAGCAGCTTAGACATGGGCCAAGCTTTCTTT
CASSLDMGQAFF
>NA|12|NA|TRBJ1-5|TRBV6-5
TGTGCCAGCAAAAATCAGAATCAGCCCCAGCATTTT
CASKNQNQPQHF
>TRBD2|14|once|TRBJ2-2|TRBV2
TGTGCCAGCAGTCTGCGGGAGGGCACCGGGGAGCTGTTTTTT
CASSLREGTGELFF
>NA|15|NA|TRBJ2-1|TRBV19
TGTGCCAGTAGTTGGGGCTGGCTCCTCTACAATGAGCAGTTCTTC
CASSWGWLLYNEQFF
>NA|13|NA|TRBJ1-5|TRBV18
TGTGCCAGCTCACCAAGCGACAATCAGCCCCAGCATTTT
CASSPSDNQPQHF
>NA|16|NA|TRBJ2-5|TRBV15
TGTGCCACCAGCAGAGACACCCCGTCGGTATTCGGGGCCCAGTACTTC
CATSRDTPSVFGAQYF
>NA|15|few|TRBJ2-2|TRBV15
TGTGCCACCAGCAGAGCAAGGGGCTCAGCCGGGGAGCTGTTTTTT
CATSRARGSAGELFF
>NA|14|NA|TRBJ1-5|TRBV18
TGTGCCAGCTCACCACGGGGGCCAGGTCAGCCCCAGCATTTT
CASSPRGPGQPQHF
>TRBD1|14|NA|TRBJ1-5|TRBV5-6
TGTGCCAGCAGCTGGACAGGGGGAGGTCAGACCCAGCATTTT
CASSWTGGGQTQHF
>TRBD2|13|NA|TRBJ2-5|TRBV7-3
TGTGCCAGCAGTCCAAGCGGGGAAGAGACCCAGTACTTC
CASSPSGEETQYF
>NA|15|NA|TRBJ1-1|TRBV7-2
TGTGCCAGCAGCCGGGAGGGGAGGGCGAACACTGAAGCTTTCTTT
CASSREGRANTEAFF
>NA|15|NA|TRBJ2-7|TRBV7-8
TGTGCCAGCAGCGCCCTACCCGGGGACTCCTACGAGCAGTACTTC
CASSALPGDSYEQYF
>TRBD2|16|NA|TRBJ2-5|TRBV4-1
TGCGCCAGCAGCCGTTCACTAGCGGGAGTACAAGAGACCCAGTACTTC
CASSRSLAGVQETQYF
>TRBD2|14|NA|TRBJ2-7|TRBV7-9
TGTGCCAGCAGTTCTAGCGGGAGGGCCGGGGAGCAGTACTTC
CASSSSGRAGEQYF
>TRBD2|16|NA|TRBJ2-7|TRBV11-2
TGTGCCAGCAGCGATCCGGGACTAACGACCTCCTACGAGCAGTACTTC
CASSDPGLTTSYEQYF
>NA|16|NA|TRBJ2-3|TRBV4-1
TGCGCCAGCAGCCCCAGGACTACCTCTAGCACAGATACGCAGTATTTT
CASSPRTTSSTDTQYF
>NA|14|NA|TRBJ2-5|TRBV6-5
TGTGCCAGCAGGACCGGACAGATTCAAGAGACCCAGTACTTC
CASRTGQIQETQYF
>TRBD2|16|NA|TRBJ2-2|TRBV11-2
TGTGCCAGCAGCTTAGCAGCCGGGAGGGTAGCCGGGGAGCTGTTTTTT
CASSLAAGRVAGELFF
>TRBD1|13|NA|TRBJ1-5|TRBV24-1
TGTGCCACCGGGACAGGACCCAATCAGCCCCAGCATTTT
CATGTGPNQPQHF
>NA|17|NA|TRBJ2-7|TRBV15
TGTGCCACCAGCAGAGCGACCGGAGGAGGTATGACCTACGAGCAGTACTTC
CATSRATGGGMTYEQYF
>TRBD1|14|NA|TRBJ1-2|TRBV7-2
TGTGCCAGCAGCCAAGCACCGGGACAGGAACCCTACACCTTC
CASSQAPGQEPYTF
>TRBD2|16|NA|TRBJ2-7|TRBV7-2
TGTGCCAGCAGCGACCCTGGACTAGCTAGCTCCTACGAGCAGTACTTC
CASSDPGLASSYEQYF
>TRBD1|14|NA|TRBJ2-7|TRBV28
TGTGCCAGCAGGTCCGGGACAGGGACGCGCGAGCAGTACTTC
CASRSGTGTREQYF
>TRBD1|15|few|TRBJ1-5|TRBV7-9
TGTGCCAGCAGCTATCAACAGGGGTGGCATCAGCCCCAGCATTTT
CASSYQQGWHQPQHF
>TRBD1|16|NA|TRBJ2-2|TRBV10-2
TGCGCCAGCAGTACGTGGACAGGGGGCTTCACCGGGGAGCTGTTTTTT
CASSTWTGGFTGELFF
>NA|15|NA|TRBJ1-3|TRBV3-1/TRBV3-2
TGTGCCAGCAGCCTACACAGGGTCGCAGGAAACACCATATATTTT
CASSLHRVAGNTIYF
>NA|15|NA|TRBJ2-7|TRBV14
TGTGCCAGCAGCCAAGGGATCGACAGACCCTACGAGCAGTACTTC
CASSQGIDRPYEQYF
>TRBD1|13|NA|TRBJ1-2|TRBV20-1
TGCAGTGCTAGTAAGGGACAGCACTATGGCTACACCTTC
CSASKGQHYGYTF
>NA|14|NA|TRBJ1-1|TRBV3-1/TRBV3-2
TGTGCCAGCAGCCGCGACAGCATGAACACTGAAGCTTTCTTT
CASSRDSMNTEAFF
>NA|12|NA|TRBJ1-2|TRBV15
TGTGCCACCAGCAGACCCCTGGGGGGGAACACCTTC
CATSRPLGGNTF
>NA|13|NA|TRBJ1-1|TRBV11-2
TGTGCCAGCAGTCTTTCAGGGGCATCGGAAGCTTTCTTT
CASSLSGASEAFF